The next 7 T cell receptor beta chains were all read from a single sample in a study of blood T cells in healthy people across ages. A sample-barcoded 5' primer and a J-beta primer mix were used in a second PCR of about 7 to 11 cycles. From the 5' RACE reads, TCRdb called clonotypes with MiXCR, one entry per CDR3 protein. The sample contains 700,000 or so distinct CDR3 sequences, approximately 22% of which appear only once. Sample: blood. Receptors were obtained from a man aged 65 to 85 in good health.

This rearrangement joins TRBV12-3 or TRBV12-4 to TRBJ2-5, with 7 bases that match TRBD2. The closer fit of TRBJ2-1 to the DNA end suggests the J call may be wrong. The length of the CDR3 is 14 residues. The CDR3 loop reads CASRPPGLFNEQFF. CDR3 sequence (DNA): TGTGCCAGCAGGCCCCCGGGACTATTTAATGAGCAGTTCTTC.

Only one count was recorded for this clonotype. V is TRBV7-9 and J is TRBJ2-1, with D uncertain. The J call is in doubt because the DNA end fits TRBJ2-7 better. Germline V gene lookup returns CDR1 SEHNR and CDR2 FQNEAQ (reference sequence). The CDR3 contains 13 residues. DNA for the CDR3: TGTGCCAGCAGCTTTGAGGAGTCCTACGAGCAGTACTTC. Amino acids: CASSFEESYEQYF.

The V call is TRBV20-1, the J call TRBJ1-1, with unresolved D. Looked up from germline, CDR1 is DFQATT and CDR2 is SNEGSKA (reference sequence). V was clipped by 0 bases and J by 5 bases, with 19 bases between them. The CDR3 extends over 16 amino acids. This CDR3 is CSARDRQRPLGTEAFF. The CDR3 DNA follows: TGCAGTGCTAGAGATAGGCAGCGGCCTCTTGGGACTGAAGCTTTCTTT.

This clonotype was seen more than once but under ten times. V gene TRBV5-1 combines with J gene TRBJ1-3; tentative D call: TRBD1 (6 bases). The germline V gene encodes CDR1 SGHRS and CDR2 YFSETQ. The CDR3 totals 16 residues. V was shortened by 0 bases and J by 0 bases, with 10 bases between the two germline ends. The CDR3 DNA sequence: TGCGCCAGCAGCTTGGGGACAGACCTCTCTGGAAACACCATATATTTT. Protein product: CASSLGTDLSGNTIYF.

The chain has TRBV7-2 and TRBJ2-3; D not certain. The CDR3 length is 14 residues. V lost 4 bases to trimming and J lost 2 bases, with 10 bases between them. Germline values: CDR1 SGHTA, CDR2 FQGNSA. For the CDR3, the DNA is TGTGCCAGCAGCTCCTTGGGTGTCACAGATACGCAGTATTTT. Its protein product is CASSSLGVTDTQYF.

This clonotype was recorded a few times. The rearrangement uses TRBV7-2 and TRBJ1-1; unclear D gene. The V gene's germline CDR1 is SGHTA and CDR2 FQGNSA. Trimming stripped 5 bases from V and 4 bases from J, with 14 bases between. The CDR3 length is 14 residues. The CDR3 spells CASSPLRRVTEAFF. In DNA, the CDR3 is TGTGCCAGCAGCCCCCTGAGGAGAGTCACTGAAGCTTTCTTT.

The gene calls are TRBV4-2 and TRBJ1-4; no reliable D call. Trimming pared 0 bases from V and 3 bases from J, leaving 14 bases between. The germline CDR1 and CDR2 sequences are LGHNA and YNFKEQ. This CDR3 has 17 residues. For the CDR3, the DNA is TGTGCCAGCAGCCAAGATCTTTATGGGGATTCTAATGAAAAACTGTTTTTT. Protein: CASSQDLYGDSNEKLFF.